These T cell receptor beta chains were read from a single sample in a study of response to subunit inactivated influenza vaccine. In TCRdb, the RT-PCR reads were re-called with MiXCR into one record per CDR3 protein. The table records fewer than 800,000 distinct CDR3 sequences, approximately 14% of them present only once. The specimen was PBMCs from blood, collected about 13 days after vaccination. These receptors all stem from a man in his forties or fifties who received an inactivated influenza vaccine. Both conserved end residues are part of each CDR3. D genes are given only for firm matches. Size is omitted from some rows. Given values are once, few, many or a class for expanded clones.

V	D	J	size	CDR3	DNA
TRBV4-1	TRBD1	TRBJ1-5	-	CASSPGQGIQPQHF	TGCGCCAGCAGCCCGGGACAGGGTATTCAGCCCCAGCATTTT
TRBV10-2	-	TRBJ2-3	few	CASSEDSSDTQYF	TGCGCCAGCAGTGAGGACAGTTCAGATACGCAGTATTTT
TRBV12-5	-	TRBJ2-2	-	CASGSAPGELFF	TGTGCTAGTGGTTCGGCGCCCGGGGAGCTGTTTTTT
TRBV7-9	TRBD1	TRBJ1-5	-	CASSSSTGEQPQHF	TGTGCCAGCAGCTCCTCGACAGGGGAACAGCCCCAGCATTTT
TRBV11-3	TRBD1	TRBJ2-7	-	CASSYTGGYEQYF	TGTGCCAGCAGCTATACAGGGGGCTACGAGCAGTACTTC
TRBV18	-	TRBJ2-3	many	CASSPPSTDTQYF	TGTGCCAGCTCACCACCCAGCACAGATACGCAGTATTTT
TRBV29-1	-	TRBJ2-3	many	CSVTPEPDTQYF	TGCAGCGTCACCCCGGAACCAGATACGCAGTATTTT
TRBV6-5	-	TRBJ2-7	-	CASSYSTRSYEQYF	TGTGCCAGCAGTTACTCGACCCGCTCCTACGAGCAGTACTTC
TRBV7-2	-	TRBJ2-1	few	CASSHGVTAYNEQFF	TGTGCCAGCAGCCATGGAGTAACCGCCTACAATGAGCAGTTCTTC
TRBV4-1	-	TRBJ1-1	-	CASSQDLWTEAFF	TGCGCCAGCAGCCAAGATTTATGGACTGAAGCTTTCTTT
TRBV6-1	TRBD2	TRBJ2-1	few	CASTKGTSGSLVQFF	TGTGCCAGCACCAAAGGGACTAGCGGGAGCTTGGTACAGTTCTTC
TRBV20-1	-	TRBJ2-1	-	CSARGASYNEQFF	TGCAGTGCCCGGGGGGCCTCCTACAATGAGCAGTTCTTC
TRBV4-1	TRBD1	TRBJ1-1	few	CASSRDRAMNTEAFF	TGCGCCAGCAGCCGAGACAGGGCGATGAACACTGAAGCTTTCTTT
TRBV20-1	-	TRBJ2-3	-	CSARRGATSDTQYF	TGCAGTGCTAGAAGGGGAGCTACGTCGGATACGCAGTATTTT
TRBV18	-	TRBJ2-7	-	CASSPTRDEQYF	TGTGCCAGCTCACCCACAAGGGACGAGCAGTACTTC
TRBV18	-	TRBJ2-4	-	CASSPPTLLAKNIQYF	TGTGCCAGCTCACCACCGACGCTCCTAGCCAAAAACATTCAGTACTTC
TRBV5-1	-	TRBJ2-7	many	CASSFSSNEQYF	TGCGCCAGCAGCTTTAGTAGCAACGAGCAGTACTTC
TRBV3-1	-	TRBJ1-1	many	CASSQTLHNTEAFF	TGTGCCAGCAGCCAAACCCTGCACAACACTGAAGCTTTCTTT
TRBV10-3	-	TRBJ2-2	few	CAAARVWIGDTGELFF	TGTGCCGCGGCCCGCGTGTGGATCGGGGACACCGGGGAGCTGTTTTTT
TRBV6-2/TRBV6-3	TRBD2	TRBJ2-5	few	CASIPGLAGERETQYF	TGTGCCAGCATTCCCGGACTAGCGGGAGAACGAGAGACCCAGTACTTC
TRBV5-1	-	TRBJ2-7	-	CASSLTLRDSYEQYF	TGCGCCAGCAGCTTGACCCTACGGGACTCCTACGAGCAGTACTTC
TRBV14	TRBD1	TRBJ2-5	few	CASSQRPTGLETQYF	TGTGCCAGCAGCCAAAGGCCGACAGGGCTGGAGACCCAGTACTTC
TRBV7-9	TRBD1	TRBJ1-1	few	CASSSTGQFEAFF	TGTGCCAGCAGCTCAACGGGACAGTTTGAAGCTTTCTTT
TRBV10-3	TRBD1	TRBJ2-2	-	CAISPGQGGTGELFF	TGTGCCATCAGTCCGGGACAGGGAGGTACCGGGGAGCTGTTTTTT
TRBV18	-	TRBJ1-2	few	CASSAPGGYGYTF	TGTGCCAGCTCAGCCCCTGGGGGGTATGGCTACACCTTC
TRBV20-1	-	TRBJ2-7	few	CSARDPAGSTYEQYF	TGCAGTGCTAGAGATCCTGCAGGATCGACCTACGAGCAGTACTTC
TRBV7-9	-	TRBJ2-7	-	CASSSEQRPAYEQYF	TGTGCCAGCAGCTCAGAACAGAGGCCAGCCTACGAGCAGTACTTC
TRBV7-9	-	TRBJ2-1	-	CASSLDHGLNPPQF	TGTGCCAGCAGCCTAGACCACGGCCTAAACCCCCCCCAATTC
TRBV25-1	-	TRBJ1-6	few	CASSEGYRERRSPLHF	TGTGCCAGCAGTGAGGGTTACAGGGAGAGGAGATCACCCCTCCACTTT
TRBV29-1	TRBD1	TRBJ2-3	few	CSVDRGYTDTQYF	TGCAGCGTTGACAGGGGGTACACAGATACGCAGTATTTT
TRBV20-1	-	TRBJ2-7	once	CSADRDGIYEQYF	TGCAGTGCGGACCGGGACGGAATCTACGAGCAGTACTTC
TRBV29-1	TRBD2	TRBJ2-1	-	CSEREGTYNEQFF	TGCAGCGAGCGGGAGGGCACCTACAATGAGCAGTTCTTC
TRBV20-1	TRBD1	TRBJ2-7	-	CSGDSRSEQYF	TGCAGTGGGGACAGTCGCTCCGAGCAGTACTTC
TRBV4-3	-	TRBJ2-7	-	CASSRGQTQTYEQYF	TGCGCCAGCAGCCGAGGACAGACCCAAACCTACGAGCAGTACTTC